This entry describes one T cell receptor (beta chain). What it binds is not known. The data stem from a study of CXCR3-negative and CXCR3-positive naive CD8 T cells. Study findings and constraints: A higher hydrophobicity marked the TRB CDR3s of CXCR3-positive naive cells versus CXCR3-negative naive cells. For memory CD8+ cells diversity was much lower, but both naive subsets had comparably high diversity.

Libraries of TRB cDNA were made by 5' RACE and carried UMIs. Using the 5' RACE reads, TCRdb records one entry per CDR3 protein without DNA. This sample's clone table lists thousands of distinct CDR3 sequences. Germline V gene lookup returns CDR1 SQVTM and CDR2 ANQGSEA. This CDR3 comprises 13 residues. The sample consisted of naive CXCR3+ CD8+ T cells from blood. The subset was: CD45RO-CCR7+CD27+CD95- naive CD8+ T cells expressing CXCR3 (TNR3+). The J gene is TRBJ2-1, the V gene TRBV29-1. This clonotype was sampled from a human donor in good health. Some clones in this sample may be carry-over from other donors' samples. The CDR3 spells CSVEGISYNEQFF.